These 7 T cell receptor beta chains share one sample of origin, sequenced in a study of cytomegalovirus exposure and HLA in healthy donors. PCR used 60 Vbeta primers and 13 Jbeta primers. This table comes from immunoSEQ multiplex PCR, and its TCRdb copy is limited to in-frame clones, with some not included. The data show roughly 130,000 clones, 73% seen once. Sequencing used PBMCs. The receptor source for this set is a woman aged 35 to 49 in good health and CMV-seronegative.

The table lists this clone with a count of one. This rearrangement joins TRBV2 to TRBJ1-2; 9 positions agree with TRBD1. The trim removed 6 bases at V and 8 bases at J, leaving 10 bases unmatched. The CDR3 length is 14 residues. CDR1 is SNHLY and CDR2 is FYNNEI in the germline V gene. The CDR3 region has the DNA TGTGCCAGCAGAGGAACAGGGGGCGCTTACGGCTACACCTTC. Protein sequence: CASRGTGGAYGYTF.

The chain links TRBV5-5 to TRBJ2-7, with 7 bases lining up with TRBD1. Germline lookup yields CDR1 SGHKS and CDR2 YYEKEE (reference sequence). The CDR3 length is 13 residues. V gave up 2 bases and J gave up 6 bases; unmatched junction bases: 5. The CDR3 here is CASSFGTEGEQYV. The CDR3 DNA sequence: TGTGCCAGCAGCTTCGGGACAGAAGGCGAGCAGTACGTC.

The chain has TRBV7-2 and TRBJ2-2; 9 nucleotides align to TRBD1. The junction had 6 bases not matched to a gene; V was cut back by 4 bases and J by 6 bases. The CDR3 runs 15 residues. Looked up from germline, CDR1 is SGHTA and CDR2 is FQGNSA. CDR3 sequence (DNA): TGTGCCAGCAGCTCCGGGACAGGGCGGGCCGGGGAGCTGTTTTTT. This encodes CASSSGTGRAGELFF.

The chain joins TRBV18 to TRBJ1-1; D not certain. This CDR3 spans 15 amino acids. Trimming took off 3 bases at V and 0 bases at J, with 11 bases between the two ends. Germline V gives CDR1 KGHSH, CDR2 LQKENI. CDR3 region: CASSPSMVMNTEAFF. CDR3 coding DNA: TGTGCCAGCTCACCTAGTATGGTGATGAACACTGAAGCTTTCTTT.

CDR3 sequence (DNA): TGTGCCAGCGCTCGACGCGGGGGAGACACCGGGGAGCTGTTTTTT. Its protein is CASARRGGDTGELFF. The gene calls are TRBV11-2 and TRBJ2-2, with TRBD2 identical over 7 bases. Germline CDR1 reads SGHAT; CDR2 reads FQNNGV. The CDR3 covers 15 residues. Trimming at V came to 8 bases and at J to 3 bases, leaving 9 bases not matched to a gene.

As for this clone: Additional DNA sequences in this sample encode the identical CDR3. The CDR3 reads CASSEARGYGYTF. The CDR3 region has the DNA TGTGCCAGCAGTGAAGCGCGAGGCTATGGCTACACCTTC. V usage is TRBV6-1 and J usage is TRBJ1-2; D call uncertain. V shed 0 bases and J shed 4 bases, with 6 bases lying between them. The CDR3 contains 13 residues. Germline CDR1 MNHNS, CDR2 SASEGT.

This clone was seen a handful of times. The chain combines TRBV4-2 with TRBJ2-1; a possible D gene is TRBD1 (5 bases). In germline, CDR1 is LGHNA, CDR2 YNFKEQ. The V gene lost 4 bases and the J gene lost 5 bases, with 9 bases spanning the gap. The CDR3 covers 13 residues. The CDR3 loop reads CASSPPQDNEQFF. DNA of the CDR3: TGTGCCAGCAGCCCTCCACAGGACAATGAGCAGTTCTTC.